This entry lists 9 T cell receptor beta chains sequenced from one sample in a study of T cell responses to AZD1222 COVID-19 vaccine (dated by TCRdb to the early 2020s). The library was made by the immunoSEQ multiplex PCR assay. What TCRdb holds here is the immuneACCESS table cut down to in-frame rearrangements. Part of the clones is not present; checked against another copy, under half of the missing clones reflect an unresolved V gene, and the others are unexplained. The table for this sample lists 150,000 to 200,000 clones; roughly 88% of them were counted only once. The ten largest make up about 6.5% of the sample. The sample's time point label, in plain terms: about 28 days (+/-7) after the second vaccine dose. This material consisted of peripheral blood, taken 28 days after the second AZD1222 dose. The source is an adult who received the AZD1222 COVID-19 vaccine.

The chain couples TRBV7-6 to TRBJ1-3; D is possibly TRBD1 (6 bases). The CDR3 totals 18 residues. Germline CDR1 reads SGHVS; CDR2 reads FNYEAQ. V gave up 1 base and J gave up 0 bases, with 16 bases separating them. The CDR3 is CASSLEGGGSISGNTIYF. The DNA for the CDR3 is TGTGCCAGCAGCTTAGAGGGGGGCGGGAGCATCTCTGGAAACACCATATATTTT.

This chain links TRBV15 with TRBJ2-2, with 7 nucleotides matching TRBD2. The CDR3 is 15 amino acids. Losses at the gene ends were 3 bases for V and 1 base for J; bases not matched to a gene: 2. CDR1 is LNHNV, CDR2 YYDKDF, per germline (reference sequence). CDR3 protein: CATSRGGGNTGELFF. The DNA of the CDR3 is TGTGCCACCAGCAGGGGCGGGGGGAACACCGGGGAGCTGTTTTTT. Together with reference TRBV15 and TRBJ2-2, the CDR3 gives the full variable domain: DAMVIQNPRYQVTQFGKPVTLSCSQTLNHNVMYWYQQKSSQAPKLLFHYYDKDFNNEADTPDNFQSRRPNTSFCFLDIRSPGLGDTAMYLCATSRGGGNTGELFFGEGSRLTVL.

The chain couples TRBV11-3 to TRBJ2-6, with 12 positions matching TRBD1. With V trimmed by 3 bases and J by 4 bases, 10 bases remained unmatched. The CDR3 has 19 residues. Germline lookup yields CDR1 SGHNT and CDR2 YENEEA. The CDR3 nucleotides read TGTGCCAGCAGCTTCGGGACAGGGGGCGGTGTGGACGGGGCCAACGTCCTGACTTTC. Translation: CASSFGTGGGVDGANVLTF.

This sequence joins TRBV6-5 and TRBJ2-5, with TRBD1 matching over 9 bases. V gave up 2 bases and J gave up 4 bases; unmatched junction bases: 8. Germline V gene lookup returns CDR1 MNHEY and CDR2 SVGAGI. The CDR3 runs 16 residues. The CDR3 region is CASSYGGQGIRETQYF. The CDR3 DNA reads TGTGCCAGCAGTTACGGCGGACAGGGGATCCGAGAGACCCAGTACTTC.

This chain joins TRBV27 and TRBJ2-1; TRBD2 agrees at 9 bases. The germline CDR1 and CDR2 sequences are MNHEY and SMNVEV (reference sequence). The junction had 9 bases not matched to a gene; V was cut back by 6 bases and J by 6 bases. The CDR3 spans 15 residues. Here the CDR3 reads CASSPLSGRSNEQFF. The CDR3 bases are TGTGCCAGCAGCCCCTTAAGCGGGAGGTCCAATGAGCAGTTCTTC.

This chain uses TRBV18 with TRBJ1-6; no clear D. Looked up from germline, CDR1 is KGHSH and CDR2 is LQKENI. This CDR3 comprises 15 residues. With 3 bases removed from V and 10 bases from J, the gap between germline ends came to 16 bases. The CDR3 protein is CASSPPSGGKSPLHF. CDR3 in DNA: TGTGCCAGCTCACCCCCGAGTGGAGGGAAATCACCCCTCCACTTT.

The V call is TRBV2, the J call TRBJ1-5; 9 bases line up with TRBD1. The CDR3 runs to 15 residues. Trimming at V came to 4 bases and at J to 2 bases, leaving 3 bases not matched to a gene. CDR1 and CDR2 from the germline V gene are SNHLY and FYNNEI. The CDR3 spells CASSGQGDGNQPQHF. CDR3 DNA sequence: TGTGCCAGCAGTGGACAGGGGGATGGCAATCAGCCCCAGCATTTT.

On this clone itself: The identical CDR3 is also encoded by other nucleotide sequences in the sample. V gene TRBV5-1 combines with J gene TRBJ2-1; TRBD2 aligns across 7 bases. V shed 0 bases, J shed 2 bases, and the junction held 5 bases outside the gene matches. CDR1 SGHRS and CDR2 YFSETQ come from the germline V gene. The CDR3 has 16 amino acids. CDR3 loop: CASSLERDTPYNEQFF. DNA for the CDR3: TGCGCCAGCAGCTTGGAGCGGGATACCCCCTACAATGAGCAGTTCTTC. The full variable domain, in which reference TRBV5-1 and TRBJ2-1 provide the parts outside the CDR3, is KAGVTQTPRYLIKTRGQQVTLSCSPISGHRSVSWYQQTPGQGLQFLFEYFSETQRNKGNFPGRFSGRQFSNSRSEMNVSTLELGDSALYLCASSLERDTPYNEQFFGPGTRLTVL.

This clone was observed at least ten times. The chain carries TRBV30 and TRBJ1-6, with D possibly TRBD1 on 5 matching bases. CDR1 is GTSNPN and CDR2 is SVGIG in the germline V gene (reference sequence). V was trimmed by 0 bases and J by 10 bases, leaving 10 bases between them. The CDR3 extends over 13 amino acids. The CDR3 protein is CAWSVGGESPLHF. The CDR3 DNA reads as TGTGCCTGGAGTGTTGGGGGAGAGTCACCCCTCCACTTT.